This record looks at one T cell receptor (beta chain) sequence and its context. Its recognized antigen is unknown. The input lacks base qualities; no much larger clone sits a single base away. Patients with ophthalmopathy had moderately to severely active disease, with a Clinical Activity Score of 3 or more, a NOSPECS grade of 4 or more, and a disease duration of less than 3 months. Patients with other autoimmune diseases, uncontrolled infections, pregnancy or lactation were excluded from the study. Clinical symptoms, serum thyroxine, TRAb, thyroid ultrasound and orbital computed tomography were used for diagnosis. Ficoll-Paque density gradient centrifugation was used to isolate PBMCs from approximately 10 ml of fresh peripheral blood. Total RNA was extracted with Trizol reagent and quality-checked on an Agilent 2100 Bioanalyzer. TCR beta CDR3 regions were amplified from RNA transcripts for repertoire sequencing. A first-round RT-PCR used HTBI primers with the Qiagen OneStep RT-PCR kit, followed by a second-round multiplex PCR, size selection and purification. Libraries were sequenced paired-end with 100 bp reads on an Illumina HiSeq2000. As for the authors' bioinformatics: SOAPnuke was used to process the reads, removing any read that contained adapters or uncalled bases, had a mean Phred below 15, or lacked an exact match to the constant primer or identifier. COPE v1.2.5 was used to merge high-quality paired reads. Each unique nucleotide sequence was treated as a clonotype, and MiTCR v1.1 was used to align the clonotypes to the IMGT TRB V, D and J references. Only V-J combinations with frequency above 0.0001 were analysed, covering around 99% of repertoires. For each V-J combination, a TCR clonal expansion and chaos score was defined as the ratio of F50 clonal expansion to chaos observed in the TCRdist matrix. Welch's t-statistics and random forest were used to reduce features to about a dozen V-J combinations, which were fed into a naive Bayes classifier. The similarity between thyroid and blood repertoires was quantified using the Morisita-Horn index. The raw public data were reprocessed by TCRdb itself: fastp quality trimming at Q25, MiXCR clonotype calling, in-frame beta chains only. Here each entry gathers all rows of one CDR3 protein and keeps the most common genes and DNA. The V and J calls reflect TCRdb's pipeline rather than the authors' work. The sample table holds approximately 45,000 distinct CDR3 sequences, of which over 40% were seen once. Together, the top ten hold roughly 21% of the sample.

The entry originates in a study of Graves' ophthalmopathy and Graves' hyperthyroidism (dated by TCRdb to 2016 to 2018). With regard to the full study: Peripheral blood was collected before any treatment was given, at the time of initial diagnosis. In total, approximately 140 blood samples were TCR-sequenced: fewer than 50 ophthalmopathy, 75 hyperthyroidism and about 17 hyperthyroidism-to-ophthalmopathy patients. After sampling, hyperthyroidism patients received methimazole starting at 30 mg daily, and ophthalmopathy patients received high-dose intravenous methylprednisolone. In about six hyperthyroidism patients, the T-cell repertoire of thyroid tissue was compared with the T-cell repertoire of blood. An independent validation cohort was composed of 18 hyperthyroidism patients and around 16 patients who later progressed from hyperthyroidism to ophthalmopathy. TCR beta repertoire signatures were used to distinguish Graves' ophthalmopathy from Graves' hyperthyroidism and to predict progression to ophthalmopathy. To explore V-J signatures that separate ophthalmopathy from hyperthyroidism, a discovery set of about a hundred patients was enrolled, consisting of 43 with ophthalmopathy and under 65 with stable hyperthyroidism.

What the study reported, not specific to this receptor: Sample size was not predetermined statistically, and investigators were not blinded to group allocation. The 13-signature model separated ophthalmopathy from stable hyperthyroidism with over 85% sensitivity and around 84% specificity in cross-validation, and 80%/75% in the test set. Among expanded thyroid clonotypes with frequency above 0.001, most also showed up in blood, which suggests that blood repertoires may reflect the thyroid immune response. In validation, the model predicted ophthalmopathy progression with 70.59% sensitivity and roughly 72% specificity; some twelve predicted patients were CT-confirmed with GO in a median of roughly 6.8 months.

The TCR comes from an adult man with Graves' ophthalmopathy. Sequenced sample: peripheral blood.

This receptor has the CDR3 CASSPRTGSYEQYF. The DNA is TGTGCCAGCAGCCCGCGGACGGGCTCCTACGAGCAGTACTTC. The rearrangement combines TRBV5-6 with TRBJ2-7; no D gene call is confident. Measured from the cysteine to the phenylalanine, the CDR3 is 14 residues long. Only the CDR3 part of the read is kept: 42 bases, read in frame from the first base. CDR1 and CDR2 are drawn from the germline V gene: SGHDT, YYEEEE. At the junction V is shortened by 4 bases and J by 0 bases, with 11 bases in between.